This T cell receptor (beta chain) stems from a study of blood T cell repertoires in COVID-19. For the study at large: Sources were T cells, B-cell-depleted T cells, or PBMCs; the material itself was cDNA or gDNA.

Participants' own reports of clinical history determined their cohort assignment. Recovered status applied to Cohort 3 donors who had two consecutive negative PCRs. It also applied to those with clearance or with symptom resolution. V was pared by 3 bases and J by 7 bases, with 20 bases between. The germline gives CDR1 SGHNT, CDR2 YYREEE (reference sequence). This CDR3 has 16 residues. Original handling: For nucleated cells, counts were estimated from reference gene primer amplification. The data were produced by immunoSEQ multiplex PCR, yet TCRdb's version contains in-frame clones alone and is incomplete. The V and J calls and clone size come from that table; D and trimming were worked out from the DNA. The sample yields 250,000 to 350,000 clones, 80% to 90% seen once.

Sample: PBMCs or T cells enriched from blood (not recorded which). This chain links TRBV5-4 with TRBJ2-1, with a tentative D call TRBD1 (6 bases). The TCR was taken from a woman between 18 and 29 years old who had recovered from COVID-19. The CDR3 DNA reads as TGTGCCAGCAGCTCGTACCGGGACACGACGGGGAATGAGCAGTTCTTC. Its translation: CASSSYRDTTGNEQFF.